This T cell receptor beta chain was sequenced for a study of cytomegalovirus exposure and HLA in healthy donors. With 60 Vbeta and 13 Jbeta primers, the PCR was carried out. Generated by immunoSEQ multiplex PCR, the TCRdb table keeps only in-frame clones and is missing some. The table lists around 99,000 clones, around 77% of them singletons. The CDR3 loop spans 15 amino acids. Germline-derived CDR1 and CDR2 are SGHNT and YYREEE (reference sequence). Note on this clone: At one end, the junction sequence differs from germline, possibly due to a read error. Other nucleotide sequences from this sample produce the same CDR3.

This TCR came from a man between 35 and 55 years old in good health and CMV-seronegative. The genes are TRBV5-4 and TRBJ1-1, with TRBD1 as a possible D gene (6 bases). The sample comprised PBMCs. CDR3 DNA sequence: TGCGCCAGCAGGACAGTTGGGGGCTACAACACTGAAGCTTTCTTT. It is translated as CASRTVGGYNTEAFF. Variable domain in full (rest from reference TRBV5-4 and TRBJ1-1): ETGVTQSPTHLIKTRGQQVTLRCSSQSGHNTVSWYQQALGQGPQFIFQYYREEENGRGNFPPRFSGLQFPNYSSELNVNALELDDSALYLCASRTVGGYNTEAFFGQGTRLTVV.